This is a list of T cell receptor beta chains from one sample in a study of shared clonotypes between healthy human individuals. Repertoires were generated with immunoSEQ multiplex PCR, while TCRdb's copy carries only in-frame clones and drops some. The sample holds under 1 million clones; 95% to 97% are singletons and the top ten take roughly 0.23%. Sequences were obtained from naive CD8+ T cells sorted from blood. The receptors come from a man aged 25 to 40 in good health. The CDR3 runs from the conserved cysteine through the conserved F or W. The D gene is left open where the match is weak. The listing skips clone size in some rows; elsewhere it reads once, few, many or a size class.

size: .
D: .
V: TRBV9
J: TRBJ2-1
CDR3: CASSVVEGWNEQFF
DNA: TGTGCCAGCAGCGTAGTGGAGGGGTGGAATGAGCAGTTCTTC

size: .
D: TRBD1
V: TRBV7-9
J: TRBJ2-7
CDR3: CASSGTGQGAYEQYF
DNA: TGTGCCAGCAGCGGAACGGGACAGGGGGCCTACGAGCAGTACTTC

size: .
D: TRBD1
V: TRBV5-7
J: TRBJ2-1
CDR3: CASRSEDRGRKDEQFF
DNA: TGTGCCAGCAGAAGCGAGGACAGGGGGCGTAAGGATGAGCAGTTCTTC

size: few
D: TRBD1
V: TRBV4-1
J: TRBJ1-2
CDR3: CASSQGTGGGGGYTF
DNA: TGCGCCAGCAGCCAAGGAACAGGGGGGGGAGGTGGCTACACCTTC

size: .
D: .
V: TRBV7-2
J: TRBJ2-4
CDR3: CASSSPVFGVDEYF
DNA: TGTGCCAGCAGCTCCCCGGTTTTCGGGGTAGACGAATACTTC

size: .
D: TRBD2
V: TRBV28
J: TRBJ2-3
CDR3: CASSLGLPQGADTQYF
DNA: TGTGCCAGCAGTTTGGGACTACCTCAAGGAGCAGATACGCAGTATTTT

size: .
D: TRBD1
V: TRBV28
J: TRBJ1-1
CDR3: CASSQLDRGLPEAFF
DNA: TGTGCCAGCAGTCAACTGGACAGGGGGTTGCCTGAAGCTTTCTTT

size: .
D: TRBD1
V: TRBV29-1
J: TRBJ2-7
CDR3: CSARTGVSYEQYF
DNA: TGCAGCGCCAGGACAGGGGTATCCTACGAGCAGTACTTC

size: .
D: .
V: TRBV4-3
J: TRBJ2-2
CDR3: CASSQDLSWVTGELFF
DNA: TGCGCCAGCAGCCAAGATCTAAGTTGGGTCACCGGGGAGCTGTTTTTT

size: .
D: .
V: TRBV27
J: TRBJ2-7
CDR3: CASSYKSPYEQYF
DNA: TGTGCCAGCAGCTATAAAAGTCCCTACGAGCAGTACTTC

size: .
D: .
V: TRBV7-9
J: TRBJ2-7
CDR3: CASSFGLSPGYEQYF
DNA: TGTGCCAGCAGCTTCGGACTCTCGCCTGGCTACGAGCAGTACTTC

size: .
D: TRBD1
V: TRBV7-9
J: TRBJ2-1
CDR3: CASSGQVRALSYNEQFF
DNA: TGTGCCAGCAGCGGACAGGTGCGGGCCCTCTCCTACAATGAGCAGTTCTTC

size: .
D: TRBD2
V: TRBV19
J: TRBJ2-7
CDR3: CASRRDSGPGGYEQYF
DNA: TGTGCCAGTAGAAGGGATTCCGGCCCCGGGGGGTACGAGCAGTACTTC

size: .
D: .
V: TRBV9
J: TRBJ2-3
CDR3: CASSVENRAPETDTQYF
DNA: TGTGCCAGCAGCGTAGAAAATCGGGCGCCAGAAACAGATACGCAGTATTTT

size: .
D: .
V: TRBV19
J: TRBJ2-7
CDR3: CASSISGTSYEQYF
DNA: TGTGCCAGTAGTATAAGCGGAACTTCCTACGAGCAGTACTTC

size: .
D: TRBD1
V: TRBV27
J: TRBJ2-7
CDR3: CASSSMRGRFEQYF
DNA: TGTGCCAGCAGTTCTATGAGGGGGCGCTTCGAGCAGTACTTC

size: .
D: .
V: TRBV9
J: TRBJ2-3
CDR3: CASSVAPGDTQYF
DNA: TGTGCCAGCAGCGTAGCCCCCGGAGATACGCAGTATTTT

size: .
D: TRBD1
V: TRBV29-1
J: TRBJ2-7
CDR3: CSVLQGASYEQYF
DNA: TGCAGCGTCCTACAGGGGGCCTCCTACGAGCAGTACTTC

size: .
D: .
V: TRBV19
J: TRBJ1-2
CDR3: CASNQGLSYGYTF
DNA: TGTGCCAGTAATCAGGGTTTATCCTATGGCTACACCTTC

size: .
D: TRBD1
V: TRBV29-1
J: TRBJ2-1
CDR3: CSARQGAAYNEQFF
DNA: TGCAGCGCCCGACAGGGGGCCGCCTACAATGAGCAGTTCTTC

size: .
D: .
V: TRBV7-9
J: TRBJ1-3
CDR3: CASSPPGPIYF
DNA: TGTGCCAGCAGCCCCCCGGGGCCCATATATTTT

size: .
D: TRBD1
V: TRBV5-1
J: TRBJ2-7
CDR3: CASSDPGTGTNEQYF
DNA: TGCGCCAGCAGCGACCCGGGGACAGGGACTAACGAGCAGTACTTC

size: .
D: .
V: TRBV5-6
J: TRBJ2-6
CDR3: CASSPVFSGISGANVLTF
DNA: TGTGCCAGCAGCCCGGTCTTTAGCGGCATCTCTGGGGCCAACGTCCTGACTTTC

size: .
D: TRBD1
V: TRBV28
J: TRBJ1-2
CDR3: CASRTTGGDGYTF
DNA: TGTGCCAGCAGAACGACAGGGGGCGATGGCTACACCTTC

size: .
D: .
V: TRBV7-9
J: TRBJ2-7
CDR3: CATSPGGINYEQYF
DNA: TGTGCCACCTCGCCTGGGGGGATAAACTACGAGCAGTACTTC

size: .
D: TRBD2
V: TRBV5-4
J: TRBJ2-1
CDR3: CASSLVSGGPYNEQFF
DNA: TGTGCCAGCAGCTTGGTTTCGGGAGGACCCTACAATGAGCAGTTCTTC

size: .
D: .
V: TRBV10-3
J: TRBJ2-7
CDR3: CAISEGSGGVSYEQYF
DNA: TGTGCCATCAGTGAGGGGTCTGGGGGCGTCTCCTACGAGCAGTACTTC

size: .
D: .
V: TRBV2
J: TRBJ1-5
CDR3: CASSESGVGRHQPQHF
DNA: TGTGCCAGCAGTGAAAGTGGGGTAGGGCGACATCAGCCCCAGCATTTT

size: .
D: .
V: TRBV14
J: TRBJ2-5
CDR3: CASSQVEETQYF
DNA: TGTGCCAGCAGCCAAGTGGAAGAGACCCAGTACTTC

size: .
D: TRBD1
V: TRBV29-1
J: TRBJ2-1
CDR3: CSVSGQGGNEQFF
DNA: TGCAGCGTTTCCGGACAGGGGGGCAATGAGCAGTTCTTC

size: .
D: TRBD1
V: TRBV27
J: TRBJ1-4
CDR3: CASSSRDRQEKLFF
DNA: TGTGCCAGCAGTTCCCGGGACAGACAAGAAAAACTGTTTTTT

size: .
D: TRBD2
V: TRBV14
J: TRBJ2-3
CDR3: CASSHLTSGSSDTQYF
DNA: TGTGCCAGCAGCCATTTAACTAGCGGGAGTTCAGATACGCAGTATTTT

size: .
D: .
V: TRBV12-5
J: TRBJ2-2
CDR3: CASGLGTGELFF
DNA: TGTGCTAGTGGTCTAGGGACCGGGGAGCTGTTTTTT

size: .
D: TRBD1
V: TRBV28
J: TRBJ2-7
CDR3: CASSPDREIYEQYF
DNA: TGTGCCAGCAGTCCCGACAGGGAGATCTACGAGCAGTACTTC

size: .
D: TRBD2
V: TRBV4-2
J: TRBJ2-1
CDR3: CASSLIAGDYNEQFF
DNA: TGTGCCAGCAGCCTTATAGCGGGGGACTACAATGAGCAGTTCTTC

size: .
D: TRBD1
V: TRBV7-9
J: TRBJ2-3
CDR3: CASSSTGTGDRLPTDTQYF
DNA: TGTGCCAGCAGCTCCACCGGGACAGGGGACCGTCTTCCCACAGATACGCAGTATTTT

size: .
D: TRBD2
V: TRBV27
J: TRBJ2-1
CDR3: CAIYNPTGLAEPNEQFF
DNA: TGTGCCATCTACAACCCCACGGGACTAGCGGAGCCCAATGAGCAGTTCTTC

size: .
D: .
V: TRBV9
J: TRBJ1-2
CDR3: CASSAPGLRYGYTF
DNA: TGTGCCAGCAGCGCCCCGGGACTCCGATATGGCTACACCTTC

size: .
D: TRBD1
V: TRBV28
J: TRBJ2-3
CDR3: CASSSQGDGTLTDTQYF
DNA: TGTGCCAGCAGCTCCCAGGGGGACGGGACCCTCACAGATACGCAGTATTTT

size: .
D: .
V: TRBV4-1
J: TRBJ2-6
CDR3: CASSPRDGLGAGANVLTF
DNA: TGCGCCAGCAGCCCCCGTGACGGATTAGGAGCTGGGGCCAACGTCCTGACTTTC

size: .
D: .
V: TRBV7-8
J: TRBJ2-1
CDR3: CASSALFHEQFF
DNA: TGTGCCAGCAGCGCCCTCTTTCATGAGCAGTTCTTC

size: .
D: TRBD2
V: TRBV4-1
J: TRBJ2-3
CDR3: CASSTTSGSTDTQYF
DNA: TGCGCCAGCAGTACGACTAGCGGAAGCACAGATACGCAGTATTTT

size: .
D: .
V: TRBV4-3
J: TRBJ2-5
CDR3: CASSQEISPRREGTQYF
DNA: TGCGCCAGCAGCCAAGAAATTTCGCCTCGCAGGGAAGGGACCCAGTACTTC